This section outlines one T cell receptor beta chain sequence together with its context. The antigen is unknown. This record comes from a study of PD-1 blockade in classical Hodgkin lymphoma. General study results and limits: Nivolumab starters within 1 year of ASCT were excluded. TCR diversity rose significantly by C4D1 in CD4+ but not CD8+ cells. Diminished baseline TCR diversity has been reported in newly diagnosed patients relative to healthy donors.

Sequencing was performed with immunoSEQ multiplex PCR; in TCRdb, only in-frame clones are kept and a portion is missing. The sample has roughly 60,000 clones, 88% seen once. The patients all showed relapse after autologous stem cell transplantation, while their brentuximab vedotin exposure varied. The trim removed 6 bases at V and 3 bases at J, leaving 10 bases unmatched. The germline V gene encodes CDR1 MNHEY and CDR2 SMNVEV (reference sequence). The CDR3 consists of 15 residues. The origin of this receptor is a human donor with classical Hodgkin lymphoma. The chain recombines TRBV27 with TRBJ2-7; 8 nucleotides agree with TRBD2. This specimen consisted of peripheral blood mononuclear cells (PBMCs), obtained before the second cycle of nivolumab. The CDR3 nucleotides read TGTGCCAGCAGCTCCCCGGGGGGGGGCAACTACGAGCAGTACTTC. This codes for CASSSPGGGNYEQYF.